This T cell receptor beta chain was recorded in a study of identical twins. CDR3 length: 12 residues. V was pared by 3 bases and J by 6 bases, with 12 bases between. Germline CDR1 DFQATT, CDR2 SNEGSKA (reference sequence). After template switching added a universal primer site, the resulting cDNA carried unique molecular identifiers. One entry per CDR3 protein results from TCRdb running MiXCR on the 5' RACE reads. In the table there are over 550,000 distinct CDR3 sequences, around 7.5% of which are singletons. As concerns this clonotype: Its cognate antigen is unknown.

Whole-study results and caveats: Twin sharing of out-of-frame TCR alpha was underestimated by models in monozygotic pairs. There is a chance that invariant MAIT and iNKT cells partially muddied zero-insertion analyses. Sequences that were beta out-of-frame showed weaker excess twin sharing.

This same sample was also part of a study on yellow fever vaccine responses in identical twins.

Source material: PBMCs. The source is a woman in her late teens or twenties in good health. The V and J genes are TRBV20-1 and TRBJ2-7; D is uncertain. The CDR3 spells CSASPNGPEQYF. CDR3 nucleotides: TGCAGTGCTAGTCCCAACGGTCCCGAGCAGTACTTC.